What follows describes a single T cell receptor (beta chain). As yet, its antigen is unknown. Germline CDR1 reads MGHRA; CDR2 reads YSYEKL. The CDR3 has 15 residues. These data are taken from a study of monozygotic twins with inflammatory bowel disease. Study results and limitations: Relative clonotype sharing with others was diminished in IBD patients versus healthy twins, particularly with disease activity. A single strong clonotype or signal linked to IBD was not supported.

Across eight separate reactions for each sample, cDNA was made. Each CDR3 protein gets one entry in TCRdb, which reprocessed the 5' RACE reads and gives no DNA. This table holds 150,000 to 200,000 distinct CDR3 sequences. Someone took a 2.5 ml blood sample from each of the donors. This receptor was identified in a human donor with ulcerative colitis or Crohn's disease, or a healthy co-twin of an affected twin (not recorded which). The sample comprised blood. The chain carries TRBV4-1 and TRBJ2-1. The CDR3 here is CASSHGGNSYNEQFF.